This T cell receptor beta chain was documented in a study of CD4+ T cells in melanoma. Produced via immunoSEQ multiplex PCR; TCRdb's table is partial and in-frame only. Here the sample spans about 11,000 clones, roughly two thirds being singletons. The CDR3 covers 13 residues. Germline values: CDR1 SGHRS, CDR2 YFSETQ. V lost 0 bases and J 10 bases, leaving 11 bases between the germline ends. This TCR derives from a human donor with melanoma. The specimen sequenced was cells from a culture (not recorded whether cultured in vitro). The chain uses TRBV5-1 and TRBJ2-1; possible D gene TRBD2, 6 bases. The CDR3 nucleotides are TGCGCCAGCAGCTTGGCCGAACTAGCCGAGCAGTTCTTC. Translating gives CASSLAELAEQFF.